This entry features one TCR beta chain sequence. Per the original methods: By means of reference gene primer amplification, nucleated cell counts were estimated. The repertoire was sequenced with immunoSEQ multiplex PCR; TCRdb's copy has only in-frame clones and lacks some. V, J and clone size are taken as reported in that table, and D and trimming were inferred from the DNA itself. The table includes more than 250,000 clones, roughly 80% detected once. This sample was included in a study of blood T cell repertoires in COVID-19. The wider study: Samples representing acute and convalescent COVID-19 were sourced from the United States, Italy and Spain.

Living in 25 or so US areas, the participants were between about 18 and 95 years of age. Exposed volunteers were people who met a COVID-19 case within 2 weeks before study entry. This CDR3 spans 13 amino acids. Trimming left V 0 bases short and J 9 bases short, with 11 bases between. Germline CDR1 and CDR2: LGHDT and YNNKEL (reference sequence). The clonotype comes from a man aged 40-49 years who had been exposed to COVID-19. The J gene is TRBJ1-1, the V gene TRBV3-1 (or the pseudogene TRBV3-2); D gene unclear. Sequenced input: PBMCs or T cells enriched from blood (not recorded which). In nucleotides, the CDR3 is TGTGCCAGCAGCCAAGATGCAGCGGTCAAAGCTTTCTTT. The encoded protein is CASSQDAAVKAFF.